The rows below give T cell receptor beta chains drawn from one sample of a study of blood T cell repertoires in COVID-19. Produced via immunoSEQ multiplex PCR; TCRdb's table is partial and in-frame only. Of hundreds of thousands of clones in the sample, around 89% were seen once. Sequencing input: PBMCs or T cells enriched from blood (not recorded which). The receptors stem from a woman younger than 35 who had recovered from COVID-19. Each CDR3 is given with its conserved first and last residue. Each record gives: D gene, V gene, J gene, CDR3 DNA, CDR3 protein. D genes are given only for firm matches.

d_call: -
v_call: TRBV19
j_call: TRBJ2-2
cdr3_nt: TGTGCCAGTAGTATTCAGGCAGGGAACACCGGGGAGCTGTTTTTT
cdr3_aa: CASSIQAGNTGELFF

d_call: -
v_call: TRBV10-2
j_call: TRBJ1-4
cdr3_nt: TGCGCCAGCAGTGATGGTAGGGGCAGAGAAAAACTGTTTTTT
cdr3_aa: CASSDGRGREKLFF

d_call: -
v_call: TRBV6-1
j_call: TRBJ2-2
cdr3_nt: TGTGCCAGCAGTGCCCCTATGGACAGAAACACCGGGGAGCTGTTTTTT
cdr3_aa: CASSAPMDRNTGELFF

d_call: TRBD1
v_call: TRBV18
j_call: TRBJ2-7
cdr3_nt: TGTGCCAGCTCAGTGGGACAGGGCCCCTACGAGCAGTACTTC
cdr3_aa: CASSVGQGPYEQYF

d_call: TRBD2
v_call: TRBV19
j_call: TRBJ2-5
cdr3_nt: TGTGCCAGTATGGGGGGGCAAGAGACCCAGTACTTC
cdr3_aa: CASMGGQETQYF

d_call: -
v_call: TRBV6-5
j_call: TRBJ2-7
cdr3_nt: TGTGCCAGCAGCGGGACATTTTCGTACGAGCAGTACTTC
cdr3_aa: CASSGTFSYEQYF

d_call: -
v_call: TRBV9
j_call: TRBJ2-3
cdr3_nt: TGTGCCAGCAGCCCCCCGGGACTCCGCCTGGCAGATACGCAGTATTTT
cdr3_aa: CASSPPGLRLADTQYF

d_call: -
v_call: TRBV12-5
j_call: TRBJ2-1
cdr3_nt: TGTGCTAGTGGTGCTGGGATAGCGGCCGGTGAGCAGTTCTTC
cdr3_aa: CASGAGIAAGEQFF

d_call: TRBD2
v_call: TRBV7-9
j_call: TRBJ2-7
cdr3_nt: TGTGCCAGCAGCCCATTTAGCGGGGGTACCTACGAGCAGTACTTC
cdr3_aa: CASSPFSGGTYEQYF

d_call: -
v_call: TRBV2
j_call: TRBJ2-5
cdr3_nt: TGTGCCAGCAGTCCTCAGGGGGAGACCCAGTACTTC
cdr3_aa: CASSPQGETQYF

d_call: -
v_call: TRBV2
j_call: TRBJ1-2
cdr3_nt: TGTGCCAGCAGTGAACTGTCAGGAAGAATAAACACCTTC
cdr3_aa: CASSELSGRINTF

d_call: TRBD1
v_call: TRBV19
j_call: TRBJ1-5
cdr3_nt: TGTGCCAGTACCACGACAGGGAACAGCAATCAGCCCCAGCATTTT
cdr3_aa: CASTTTGNSNQPQHF

d_call: TRBD2
v_call: TRBV28
j_call: TRBJ2-7
cdr3_nt: TGTGCCAGCAGTCCACGACTAGCGGGGAGCTACGAGCAGTACTTC
cdr3_aa: CASSPRLAGSYEQYF

d_call: -
v_call: TRBV9
j_call: TRBJ2-3
cdr3_nt: TGTGCCAGCAGCGTAGCGTCTCGGAGTACGCAGTATTTT
cdr3_aa: CASSVASRSTQYF

d_call: TRBD1
v_call: TRBV30
j_call: TRBJ1-2
cdr3_nt: TGTGCCTGGATGGACAGGGGCAACTATGGCTACACCTTC
cdr3_aa: CAWMDRGNYGYTF

d_call: -
v_call: TRBV7-2
j_call: TRBJ1-2
cdr3_nt: TGTGCCAGCAGCTTAGTGGCAGGTTCCCACTATGGCTACACCTTC
cdr3_aa: CASSLVAGSHYGYTF